The 23 T cell receptor beta chains given below trace back to one sample, sequenced in a study of OX40 agonist ivuxolimab in advanced cancers. Library method: the immunoSEQ multiplex PCR assay. Entries here come from immuneACCESS through TCRdb and include only in-frame sequences with V and J called. Some clones fail to appear in such tables; in the studies checked, an unresolved V gene covers under half of the shortfall, and the cause of the remainder is unknown. The sample profile shows roughly 80,000 clones; roughly 84% of them were found once. The ten most abundant clones make up around 5.9% of the sample. The sample consisted of CD4+ or CD8+ T cells sorted from blood, taken in a trial of the OX40 agonist ivuxolimab. The receptors originated from an adult with an advanced solid tumor such as melanoma, head and neck, liver or kidney cancer.

For this clone: The junction differs from germline at one of its ends, possibly a read error. J is TRBJ1-2 and V is TRBV5-1; TRBD1 agrees at 8 bases. Germline CDR1 SGHRS, CDR2 YFSETQ. This CDR3 has 15 residues. The CDR3 loop is CASSLVGTGGYGYTF. Written as DNA, the CDR3 is TGTGCCAGCAGCTTGGTCGGGACAGGAGGCTATGGCTACACCTTC.

CDR3 nucleotide sequence: TGTGCCAGCAGCCTCAGCGGGACAGGGGGTCAGCCCCAGCATTTT. Translating gives CASSLSGTGGQPQHF. V is TRBV6-5 and J is TRBJ1-5, with TRBD1 matching over 11 bases. V dropped 6 bases and J dropped 6; count of bases not matched to a gene: 7. This CDR3 contains 15 residues. Germline V lookup: CDR1 MNHEY, CDR2 SVGAGI.

The chain's CDR3 is CAWRDPGAYEQYF. As DNA, the CDR3 is TGTGCCTGGAGGGACCCGGGGGCCTACGAGCAGTACTTC. This chain joins TRBV30 and TRBJ2-7; D may be TRBD2 (6 bases). V gave up 3 bases and J gave up 2 bases, with 11 bases separating them. CDR1 and CDR2 from the germline V gene are GTSNPN and SVGIG (reference sequence). CDR3 length equals 13 residues.

This clone was recorded once. This chain's CDR3 is CASSSPSGAPNTEAFF. The CDR3 nucleotides read TGTGCCAGCAGTTCACCCTCGGGGGCCCCGAACACTGAAGCTTTCTTT. The J gene is TRBJ1-1, the V gene TRBV27, with D tentatively TRBD1 (6 bases). The CDR3 runs to 16 residues. Germline V gene sequence: CDR1 MNHEY, CDR2 SMNVEV (reference sequence). V was clipped by 4 bases and J by 1 base, with 16 bases between them.

The V and J genes are TRBV6-1 and TRBJ2-3; 10 nucleotides align to TRBD1. Germline CDR1 MNHNS, CDR2 SASEGT. V gave up 7 bases and J gave up 3 bases; unmatched junction bases: 7. CDR3 size: 15 residues. The CDR3 coding sequence is TGTGCCAGCACCAGCGGACAGGGGGTAACAGATACGCAGTATTTT. Translating it yields CASTSGQGVTDTQYF.

The rearrangement links TRBV5-1 to TRBJ1-6; TRBD1 agrees at 8 bases. This CDR3 region has 14 residues. Germline V gives CDR1 SGHRS, CDR2 YFSETQ. After removal of 6 bases from V and 8 bases from J, the junction contained 7 bases not matched to a gene. CDR3 sequence reads: CASTSGTGDSPLHF. CDR3 coding DNA: TGCGCCAGCACCTCCGGGACAGGAGATTCACCCCTCCACTTT.

This clone was seen more than once but under ten times. The rearrangement joins TRBV21-1 to TRBJ2-1; TRBD2, the table's D call, was not compared with the DNA. TRBV21-1 is described as a pseudogene. CDR3 size: 16 residues. The CDR3 is CASSKAQREGYNEQFF. For the CDR3, the DNA is TGTGCCAGCAGCAAAGCTCAGCGGGAGGGGTACAATGAGCAGTTCTTC.

The V call is TRBV5-4, the J call TRBJ1-2; tentative D call: TRBD1 (5 bases). CDR3 size: 15 residues. The V gene's germline CDR1 is SGHNT and CDR2 YYREEE (reference sequence). With 5 bases removed from V and 8 bases from J, the gap between germline ends came to 22 bases. The CDR3 DNA follows: TGTGCCAGCAGGTCAGCCGGGACCCTCTCGGGCGGCTACACCTTC. This translates into CASRSAGTLSGGYTF.

The CDR3 region is CASRLRIRDIPYEQYF. For the CDR3, the DNA is TGTGCAAGTCGCTTACGAATCCGGGACATACCCTACGAGCAGTACTTC. V is TRBV12-2 and J is TRBJ2-7; TRBD1, the table's D call, was not compared with the DNA. TRBV12-2 is given as a pseudogene. The CDR3 has 16 residues.

This clone was seen only once. The gene calls are TRBV6-1 and TRBJ1-6; TRBD1 matches 7 bases. V lost 3 bases and J lost 15; bases outside the gene matches: 14. CDR3 length: 15 amino acids. Germline V gives CDR1 MNHNS, CDR2 SASEGT. Here the CDR3 DNA reads TGTGCCAGCAGTGACCTACTCCCGGGACAGAGCGACCTCCACTTT. It encodes CASSDLLPGQSDLHF.

This clone is a singleton in its sample. This chain links TRBV5-3 with TRBJ1-5, with 8 bases aligning to TRBD1. TRBV5-3 is reported as an ORF; its role is uncertain. The CDR3 consists of 16 residues. After removal of 0 bases from V and 5 bases from J, the junction contained 7 bases not matched to a gene. CDR3 nucleotides: TGTGCCAGAAGCTTGGCGGGCCAGGGGGCCGATCAGCCCCAGCATTTT. Encoded protein: CARSLAGQGADQPQHF.

This chain connects TRBV7-9 to TRBJ1-5, with TRBD1 identical over 7 bases. The V gene end was trimmed by 1 base and the J gene end by 0 bases; junction bases not matched to a gene: 9. CDR1 is SEHNR, CDR2 FQNEAQ, per germline (reference sequence). This CDR3 region has 18 residues. The CDR3 bases are TGTGCCAGCAGCTTAGACGCGGGGACAGTTGATAGCAATCAGCCCCAGCATTTT. It codes for CASSLDAGTVDSNQPQHF.

The rearrangement links TRBV19 to TRBJ2-1, with D unresolved. The V and J ends lost 2 bases and 0 bases respectively, with 8 bases between them. The germline gives CDR1 LNHDA, CDR2 SQIVND (reference sequence). The length of the CDR3 is 15 residues. The CDR3 coding sequence is TGTGCCAGTAGTATAAAGGCCAGCTCCTACAATGAGCAGTTCTTC. The encoded protein is CASSIKASSYNEQFF.

This rearrangement joins TRBV19 to TRBJ2-1, with 11 bases that match TRBD2. V lost 4 bases, J lost 7 bases, and 6 bases stayed unmatched. Germline CDR1 is LNHDA and CDR2 is SQIVND (reference sequence). The CDR3 covers 15 residues. The CDR3 spells CASSTLAGGGNEQFF. The CDR3 DNA is TGTGCCAGTAGTACCCTAGCGGGAGGAGGGAATGAGCAGTTCTTC.

The chain links TRBV27 to TRBJ2-6; 9 bases fit TRBD1. The CDR3 has 18 residues. Germline values: CDR1 MNHEY, CDR2 SMNVEV (reference sequence). V lost 5 bases, J lost 2 bases, and 10 bases stayed unmatched. The CDR3: CASSPTRQGVPGANVLTF. The CDR3 DNA reads TGTGCCAGCAGTCCCACTCGACAGGGGGTACCTGGGGCCAACGTCCTGACTTTC.

The chain employs TRBV5-6 and TRBJ2-1, with 9 bases aligning to TRBD2. The CDR3 extends over 16 amino acids. Looked up from germline, CDR1 is SGHDT and CDR2 is YYEEEE. After removal of 5 bases from V and 8 bases from J, the junction contained 14 bases not matched to a gene. Here the CDR3 DNA reads TGTGCCAGCAGTTTTAGCGGGAGATCCCAGGCAGATGAGCAGTTCTTC. Residues: CASSFSGRSQADEQFF.

The rearrangement uses TRBV9 and TRBJ2-3; 10 positions match TRBD2. V was clipped by 0 bases and J by 6 bases; unmatched bases: 7. Germline CDR1 reads SGDLS; CDR2 reads YYNGEE. The CDR3 has 16 residues. The chain's CDR3 is CASSVGDSGRRDTQYF. CDR3 DNA: TGTGCCAGCAGCGTAGGTGATAGCGGGAGGAGGGATACGCAGTATTTT.

J is TRBJ2-3 and V is TRBV14, with TRBD2 matching 13 bases. Germline V CDR1 and CDR2: SGHDN, FVKESK. The length of the CDR3 is 18 residues. With 0 bases clipped from V and 1 base from J, the junction kept 4 bases outside the gene matches. CDR3: CASSQDFGLAGGTDTQYF. The CDR3 nucleotides read TGTGCCAGCAGCCAAGATTTCGGACTAGCGGGGGGCACAGATACGCAGTATTTT.

V and J are TRBV5-1 and TRBJ2-7, with 10 bases lining up with TRBD1. CDR1 SGHRS and CDR2 YFSETQ come from the germline V gene. This CDR3 spans 17 amino acids. The V and J ends lost 4 bases and 2 bases, in that order; junction bases with no gene match: 12. CDR3 region: CASSPGTGASITYEQYF. The CDR3 DNA reads TGCGCCAGCAGCCCCGGGACAGGGGCTTCTATTACCTACGAGCAGTACTTC. Together with reference TRBV5-1 and TRBJ2-7, the CDR3 gives the full variable domain: KAGVTQTPRYLIKTRGQQVTLSCSPISGHRSVSWYQQTPGQGLQFLFEYFSETQRNKGNFPGRFSGRQFSNSRSEMNVSTLELGDSALYLCASSPGTGASITYEQYFGPGTRLTVT.

V and J are TRBV30 and TRBJ1-5; perhaps TRBD1 as D (5 bases). CDR3 length: 14 residues. The germline V gene encodes CDR1 GTSNPN and CDR2 SVGIG (reference sequence). The germline V and J ends were trimmed by 2 bases and 11 bases, with 19 bases remaining between them. The CDR3 sequence is CAWSRKGSPGTQHF. The CDR3 coding sequence is TGTGCCTGGAGTAGGAAGGGGTCGCCCGGAACCCAGCATTTT.

This rearrangement joins TRBV2 to TRBJ1-1; D perhaps matches TRBD1 (5 bases). V gave up 0 bases and J gave up 6 bases, with 8 bases separating them. Germline CDR1 is SNHLY and CDR2 is FYNNEI. This CDR3 is 13 amino acids long. CDR3 sequence (DNA): TGTGCCAGCAGTGAAGCGAGGGGAGCTGAAGCTTTCTTT. It translates to CASSEARGAEAFF.

The rearrangement links TRBV29-1 to TRBJ1-4; D might be TRBD1 (5 bases). There are 12 residues in the CDR3. Germline V gene sequence: CDR1 SQVTM, CDR2 ANQGSEA. V was shortened by 6 bases and J by 6 bases, with 11 bases between the two germline ends. In nucleotides, the CDR3 is TGCAGCGTGACAGTCGAGTATGAAAAACTGTTTTTT. It specifies CSVTVEYEKLFF.

This clone was recorded only once. V is TRBV28 and J is TRBJ1-5; no clear D. CDR1 and CDR2 from the germline V gene are MDHEN and SYDVKM. Trimming left V 2 bases short and J 4 bases short, with 12 bases between. The CDR3 length is 15 residues. DNA for the CDR3: TGTGCCAGCAGTTTAAGTGGAAGGGAAAATCAGCCCCAGCATTTT. Translation: CASSLSGRENQPQHF. The full variable domain, in which reference TRBV28 and TRBJ1-5 provide the parts outside the CDR3, is DVKVTQSSRYLVKRTGEKVFLECVQDMDHENMFWYRQDPGLGLRLIYFSYDVKMKEKGDIPEGYSVSREKKERFSLILESASTNQTSMYLCASSLSGRENQPQHFGDGTRLSIL.